The text below deals with one TCR beta chain. The source of the sample is a study of cytomegalovirus exposure and HLA in healthy donors. The PCR employed 60 Vbeta primers together with 13 Jbeta primers. Profiled with immunoSEQ multiplex PCR; TCRdb holds only in-frame clones, not every one. The data hold about 120,000 clones, with approximately 78% observed a single time. The sample comprised PBMCs. The clonotype was recovered from a man in his forties or fifties in good health and CMV-seronegative.

The CDR3, as DNA: TGTGCCAGCAGCCCCGGCGTTGGGGGGATCGGGGAGCTGTTTTTT. This translates into CASSPGVGGIGELFF. The gene calls are TRBV7-3 and TRBJ2-2; a possible D gene is TRBD2 (6 bases). V was trimmed by 5 bases and J by 7 bases, leaving 17 bases between them. The length of the CDR3 is 15 residues. From germline, CDR1 is SGHTA and CDR2 FQGTGA.